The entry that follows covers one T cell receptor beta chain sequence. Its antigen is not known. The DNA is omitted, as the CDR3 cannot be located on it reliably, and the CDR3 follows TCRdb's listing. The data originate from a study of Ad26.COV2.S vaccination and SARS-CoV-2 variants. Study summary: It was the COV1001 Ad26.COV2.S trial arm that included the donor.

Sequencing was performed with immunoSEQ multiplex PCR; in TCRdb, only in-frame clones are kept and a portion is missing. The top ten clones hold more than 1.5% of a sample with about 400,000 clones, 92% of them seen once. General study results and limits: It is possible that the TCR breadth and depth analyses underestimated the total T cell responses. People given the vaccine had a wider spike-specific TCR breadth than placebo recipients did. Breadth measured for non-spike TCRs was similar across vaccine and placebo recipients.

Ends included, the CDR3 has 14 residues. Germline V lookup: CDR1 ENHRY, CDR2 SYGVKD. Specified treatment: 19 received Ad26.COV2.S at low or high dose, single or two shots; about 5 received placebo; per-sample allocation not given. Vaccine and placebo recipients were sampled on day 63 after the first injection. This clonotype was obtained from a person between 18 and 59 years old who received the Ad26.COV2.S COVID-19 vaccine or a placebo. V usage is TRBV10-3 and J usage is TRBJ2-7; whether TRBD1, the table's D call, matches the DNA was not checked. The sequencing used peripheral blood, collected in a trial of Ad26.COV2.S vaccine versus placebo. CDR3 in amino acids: CAISSGQGSSEQYF.